These T cell receptor beta chains were read from a single sample in a study of CD8 T cells in ankylosing spondylitis. Via MiXCR, TCRdb re-called the 5' RACE reads, giving one row per CDR3 protein. The table records 200,000 to 300,000 distinct CDR3 sequences, about 9.1% of them present only once. Sequencing was performed on blood, either unsorted or a sorted T cell fraction (not recorded which). These receptors came from a male donor with ankylosing spondylitis or in good health (not recorded which). Each CDR3 is given with its conserved first and last residue. The order of the fields is J gene, D gene, V gene, clone size, CDR3 protein, CDR3 DNA. A D gene is named only where the DNA matches it firmly. Some rows have no size entry. The others give once, few or many, or a class for an expanded clone.

TRBJ1-1,NA,TRBV12-3/TRBV12-4,many,CASSLATGQNTEAFF,TGTGCCAGCAGTTTAGCGACGGGACAGAACACTGAAGCTTTCTTT
TRBJ2-1,NA,TRBV2,many,CASSEWNRVGEQFF,TGTGCCAGCAGTGAGTGGAACAGGGTAGGGGAGCAGTTCTTC
TRBJ1-1,NA,TRBV6-4,many,CASSPSPGNTEAFF,TGTGCCAGCAGTCCCTCCCCCGGGAACACTGAAGCTTTCTTT
TRBJ2-5,NA,TRBV5-1,many,CASSLLTTNQETQYF,TGCGCCAGCAGCTTGTTGACCACGAACCAAGAGACCCAGTACTTC
TRBJ2-7,NA,TRBV7-9,few,CASSFHPYEQYF,TGTGCCAGCAGCTTCCACCCGTACGAGCAGTACTTC
TRBJ2-7,TRBD1,TRBV7-9,many,CASSLMPGQGVAGEQYF,TGTGCCAGCAGTTTAATGCCGGGACAGGGGGTGGCAGGCGAGCAGTACTTC
TRBJ1-6,NA,TRBV4-3,many,CASSPFGGGDSIYNSPLHF,TGCGCCAGCAGCCCCTTCGGTGGGGGCGATTCAATCTATAATTCACCCCTCCACTTT
TRBJ2-7,NA,TRBV7-9,many,CASSLQTAYDLSYEQYF,TGTGCCAGCAGCTTACAGACGGCGTATGATCTCTCCTACGAGCAGTACTTC
TRBJ1-1,NA,TRBV7-2,many,CASSLAGTPGAFF,TGTGCCAGCAGCTTAGCAGGCACGCCAGGGGCTTTCTTT
TRBJ2-1,TRBD2,TRBV6-1,few,CASSLGLAGDYYEQFF,TGTGCCAGCAGCCTAGGTCTAGCGGGAGATTATTACGAGCAGTTCTTC
TRBJ2-7,NA,TRBV5-5,many,CASSHRLVFEQYF,TGTGCCAGCAGCCACCGACTAGTTTTCGAGCAGTACTTC
TRBJ2-1,TRBD1,TRBV7-8,NA,CASSFEYRGRYNEQFF,TGTGCCAGCAGCTTTGAATACAGGGGGCGATATAATGAGCAGTTCTTC
TRBJ2-3,NA,TRBV5-5,NA,CASSSRVTDTQYF,TGTGCCAGCAGCTCAAGAGTTACAGATACGCAGTATTTT
TRBJ2-7,NA,TRBV20-1,many,CSAPDRSGLGDEQYF,TGCAGTGCGCCTGACCGCAGCGGTCTGGGTGACGAGCAGTACTTC
TRBJ2-1,NA,TRBV5-1,many,CASSLGPEQFF,TGCGCCAGCAGCTTGGGTCCTGAGCAGTTCTTC
TRBJ1-6,NA,TRBV25-1,many,CASSELRGNSPLHF,TGTGCCAGCAGTGAATTAAGGGGAAATTCACCCCTCCACTTT
TRBJ1-2,NA,TRBV12-3/TRBV12-4,many,CASSLRGYGYTF,TGTGCCAGCAGTTTAAGAGGCTATGGCTACACCTTC
TRBJ1-1,NA,TRBV6-1,many,CASSPTRDLGTEAFF,TGTGCCAGCAGTCCCACCCGGGATCTGGGCACTGAAGCTTTCTTT
TRBJ1-2,TRBD1,TRBV4-2,many,CASSQAKGGDYGYTF,TGTGCCAGCAGCCAGGCTAAAGGGGGCGACTATGGCTACACCTTC
TRBJ2-3,NA,TRBV20-1,many,CSAPPITGSSTDTQYF,TGCAGTGCTCCACCCATTACGGGATCTAGCACAGATACGCAGTATTTT
TRBJ2-4,NA,TRBV29-1,many,CSVSREDIQYF,TGCAGCGTTAGCAGGGAAGACATTCAGTACTTC
TRBJ2-1,TRBD2,TRBV10-3,many,CAISTPRTSGGGAGDNEQFF,TGTGCCATCAGCACCCCCAGGACTAGCGGGGGTGGGGCTGGGGACAATGAGCAGTTCTTC
TRBJ2-3,TRBD1,TRBV4-2,many,CASSQSISGGVLPDTQYF,TGTGCCAGCAGCCAATCGATTTCAGGGGGCGTTTTGCCAGATACGCAGTATTTT
TRBJ2-3,NA,TRBV5-6,many,CASRRLEFTDTQYF,TGTGCCAGCAGACGACTAGAGTTTACAGATACGCAGTATTTT
TRBJ2-1,NA,TRBV20-1,many,CSARVRNNEQFF,TGCAGTGCTAGAGTAAGGAACAATGAGCAGTTCTTC
TRBJ1-6,NA,TRBV7-2,many,CASSFRGNNSPLHF,TGTGCCAGCAGCTTCAGGGGAAATAATTCACCCCTCCACTTT
TRBJ2-7,NA,TRBV29-1,many,CSVEAPTREQYF,TGCAGCGTTGAAGCCCCCACTCGCGAGCAGTACTTC
TRBJ2-1,TRBD2,TRBV5-1,many,CASSFPSGINEQFF,TGCGCCAGCAGCTTCCCTAGCGGCATCAATGAGCAGTTCTTC
TRBJ2-5,NA,TRBV7-9,NA,CASSPPYGGDQETQYF,TGTGCCAGCAGCCCCCCTTACGGCGGGGATCAAGAGACCCAGTACTTC